The 23 T cell receptor beta chains below all came from one sample that was sequenced in a study of T cells in Graves' hyperthyroidism and ophthalmopathy. Amplification yielded TCR beta CDR3 regions, with RNA transcripts as the source. Using the HTBI primer set, a first-round RT-PCR was run on the TCR CDR3. TCRdb independently ran MiXCR on the multiplex PCR reads; one entry per CDR3 protein. The data contain 600,000 to 700,000 distinct CDR3 sequences, about 45% of them singletons. Sequencing was performed on peripheral blood or thyroid tissue (not recorded which). Source of these receptors: an adult man with Graves' disease, either hyperthyroidism or ophthalmopathy (not recorded which).

The V call is TRBV29-1, the J call TRBJ2-5; 9 nucleotides align to TRBD1. Trimming removed 5 bases from V and 5 bases from J; junction bases left unmatched: 9. CDR1 SQVTM and CDR2 ANQGSEA come from the germline V gene. The CDR3 is made up of 14 amino acids. The CDR3 is CSVFRDRATETQYF. CDR3 in DNA: TGCAGCGTTTTCCGGGACAGGGCCACTGAGACCCAGTACTTC.

The chain couples TRBV2 to TRBJ2-5; D unresolved. CDR1 SNHLY and CDR2 FYNNEI come from the germline V gene. V was pared by 2 bases and J by 1 base, with 5 bases between. This CDR3 region has 13 residues. CDR3 in amino acids: CASSETTQETQYF. The CDR3 DNA is TGTGCCAGCAGTGAAACGACCCAAGAGACCCAGTACTTC.

This clonotype was found many times. The chain combines TRBV7-9 with TRBJ1-1, with D tentatively TRBD1 (5 bases). The CDR3 sequence is 15 residues long. V was pared by 4 bases and J by 1 base, with 13 bases between. CDR1 is SEHNR, CDR2 FQNEAQ, per germline (reference sequence). CDR3 DNA: TGTGCCAGCAGCTCTCCGAATGACAGGAACACTGAAGCTTTCTTT. Amino acids: CASSSPNDRNTEAFF. Filled out from reference TRBV7-9 and TRBJ1-1, the complete variable domain reads DTGVSQNPRHKITKRGQNVTFRCDPISEHNRLYWYRQTLGQGPEFLTYFQNEAQLEKSRLLSDRFSAERPKGSFSTLEIQRTEQGDSAMYLCASSSPNDRNTEAFFGQGTRLTVV.

V usage is TRBV24-1 and J usage is TRBJ1-2, with D possibly TRBD1 on 5 matching bases. V was pared by 3 bases and J by 2 bases, with 12 bases between. This CDR3 comprises 15 residues. Germline V lookup: CDR1 KGHDR, CDR2 SFDVKD. The CDR3 sequence: CATSDPRGGNYGYTF. As DNA, the CDR3 is TGTGCCACCAGTGATCCGCGCGGGGGGAACTATGGCTACACCTTC.

The V gene is TRBV6-1, the J gene TRBJ1-4, with 7 bases lining up with TRBD1. The CDR3 has 16 residues. Losses at the gene ends were 6 bases for V and 12 bases for J; bases not matched to a gene: 19. Germline loops: CDR1 MNHNS, CDR2 SASEGT. The CDR3 reads CASRPRQGPGLGELFF. CDR3 nucleotides: TGTGCCAGCAGACCTAGACAGGGACCGGGCCTGGGGGAACTGTTTTTT.

This clonotype has just a few counts. The chain is built from TRBV9 and TRBJ1-1; D remains ambiguous. The CDR3 loop spans 15 amino acids. V lost 4 bases to trimming and J lost 0 bases, with 13 bases between them. From germline, CDR1 is SGDLS and CDR2 YYNGEE. The CDR3, as DNA: TGTGCCAGCAGCCCCTTATGGGCAGTGAACACTGAAGCTTTCTTT. Translating gives CASSPLWAVNTEAFF. The full variable domain, completed using reference TRBV9 and TRBJ1-1, is DSGVTQTPKHLITATGQRVTLRCSPRSGDLSVYWYQQSLDQGLQFLIQYYNGEERAKGNILERFSAQQFPDLHSELNLSSLELGDSALYFCASSPLWAVNTEAFFGQGTRLTVV.

CDR3 sequence reads: CSVDAGGEQYF. Here the CDR3 DNA reads TGCAGCGTTGACGCAGGGGGCGAGCAGTACTTC. This rearrangement joins TRBV29-1 to TRBJ2-7, with 7 bases that match TRBD1. CDR1 is SQVTM and CDR2 is ANQGSEA in the germline V gene. V lost 3 bases, J lost 6 bases, and 2 bases stayed unmatched. The CDR3 extends over 11 amino acids.

This clonotype occurred a few times. The gene calls are TRBV12-3 or TRBV12-4 and TRBJ1-2; the D gene is possibly TRBD1 (5 bases). The V end lost 0 bases, the J end lost 4 bases, and 9 bases lay between the germline ends. The CDR3 totals 14 residues. Here the CDR3 reads CASSLARDPYGYTF. Here the CDR3 DNA reads TGTGCCAGCAGTTTAGCGCGGGACCCCTATGGCTACACCTTC.

This chain uses TRBV2 with TRBJ2-7; TRBD2 matches 8 bases. The J call may be mistaken, given a closer DNA end match to TRBJ2-5. Germline-derived CDR1 and CDR2 are SNHLY and FYNNEI. This CDR3 region has 14 residues. The CDR3 region is CASSGGLVQETQYF. The DNA for the CDR3 is TGTGCCAGCAGTGGGGGACTAGTTCAAGAGACCCAGTACTTC.

This clonotype was counted many times. The chain is built from TRBV7-9 and TRBJ2-7; 10 bases line up with TRBD2. CDR3 length: 12 residues. Germline V gene sequence: CDR1 SEHNR, CDR2 FQNEAQ (reference sequence). The ends lost 5 bases at V and 6 bases at J; junction bases unmatched: 1. The CDR3 sequence: CASSRTSGEQYF. The DNA of the CDR3 is TGTGCCAGCAGCCGGACTAGCGGCGAGCAGTACTTC.

The rearrangement joins TRBV2 to TRBJ2-2, with a tentative D call TRBD1 (7 bases). The CDR3 is made up of 16 amino acids. CDR1 and CDR2 from the germline V gene are SNHLY and FYNNEI. V dropped 2 bases and J dropped 5 bases, with 15 bases sitting between them. CDR3 DNA: TGTGCCAGCAGTGAAAATGGAGGGGGCGCGACCGGGGAGCTGTTTTTT. It specifies CASSENGGGATGELFF.

The chain links TRBV9 to TRBJ1-1; TRBD1 might be the D (6 bases). This CDR3 region has 14 residues. V lost 3 bases and J 9 bases, leaving 18 bases between the germline ends. Per the germline V gene, CDR1 is SGDLS and CDR2 is YYNGEE. The CDR3: CASSAGGQQNQAFF. The DNA for the CDR3 is TGTGCCAGCAGCGCAGGAGGACAGCAAAATCAAGCTTTCTTT.

This clonotype came up a few times. V gene TRBV29-1 combines with J gene TRBJ1-1; perhaps TRBD1 as D (5 bases). In germline, CDR1 is SQVTM, CDR2 ANQGSEA. The ends were cut back, 8 bases at V and 1 base at J, with 8 bases in the middle. The CDR3 spans 11 residues. CDR3 sequence reads: CSLGGNTEAFF. In nucleotides, the CDR3 is TGCAGCTTGGGGGGGAACACTGAAGCTTTCTTT.

This clonotype was counted only a few times. CDR3 amino acids: CASSLNRAEKLFF. The CDR3 nucleotides read TGTGCCAGCAGCCTCAACAGGGCTGAAAAACTGTTTTTT. The chain employs TRBV9 and TRBJ1-4; TRBD1 is a possible D gene (6 bases). The CDR3 has 13 amino acids. Germline lookup yields CDR1 SGDLS and CDR2 YYNGEE. Trimming pared 4 bases from V and 7 bases from J, leaving 11 bases between.

This clonotype occurred many times. V gene TRBV24-1 combines with J gene TRBJ1-5; 10 bases line up with TRBD1. The junction had 8 bases not matched to a gene; V was cut back by 4 bases and J by 9 bases. The V gene's germline CDR1 is KGHDR and CDR2 SFDVKD. CDR3 length: 15 residues. CDR3 residues: CATSDRRQGALPQHF. CDR3 bases: TGTGCCACCAGTGACCGACGACAGGGGGCACTGCCCCAGCATTTT.

This clonotype was counted ten times or more. V and J are TRBV12-3 or TRBV12-4 and TRBJ1-2; D is possibly TRBD1 (5 bases). V lost 5 bases and J 6 bases, leaving 16 bases between the germline ends. This CDR3 is built from 14 residues. CDR3 region: CASSTSSQGHGYTF. The CDR3 DNA reads as TGTGCCAGCAGTACGAGCTCCCAGGGTCATGGCTACACCTTC.

Turning to this clonotype: This may be a read error, as it is one base from a much larger clone. The CDR3 nucleotides are TGTGCCTGCAGTAACCAACAGGGGTACACTGAAGCTTTCTTT. This codes for CACSNQQGYTEAFF. The chain employs TRBV6-5 and TRBJ1-1, with 7 nucleotides matching TRBD1. Germline V lookup: CDR1 MNHEY, CDR2 SVGAGI. This CDR3 has 14 amino acids.

The chain employs TRBV29-1 and TRBJ2-7; 7 nucleotides match TRBD2. Trimming took 3 bases from V and 4 from J; bases not matched to a gene: 3. Germline V gene lookup returns CDR1 SQVTM and CDR2 ANQGSEA. CDR3 length: 12 residues. In DNA form, the CDR3 reads TGCAGCGTTGATGGGGGGGTGTACGAGCAGTACTTC. Translating it yields CSVDGGVYEQYF.

V gene TRBV25-1 combines with J gene TRBJ1-4; 7 bases line up with TRBD1. The CDR3 extends over 17 amino acids. Germline CDR1 and CDR2: MGHDK and SYGVNS. After removal of 2 bases from V and 2 bases from J, the junction contained 8 bases not matched to a gene. The CDR3 bases are TGTGCCAGCAGTGAAATAGGGGGCTCCACGACTAATGAAAAACTGTTTTTT. Its protein product is CASSEIGGSTTNEKLFF.

The chain links TRBV7-2 to TRBJ2-7; D is perhaps TRBD1 (5 bases). The CDR3 runs 13 residues. Germline V lookup: CDR1 SGHTA, CDR2 FQGNSA. V was clipped by 8 bases and J by 6 bases, with 17 bases between them. The CDR3 DNA reads as TGTGCCAGCTCACCCTCCAGGGCAATCGAGCAGTACTTC. This sequence encodes CASSPSRAIEQYF.

The chain is built from TRBV7-8 and TRBJ1-6; TRBD1 matches at 10 bases. Germline CDR1 is SGHVS and CDR2 is FQNEAQ. The length of the CDR3 is 17 residues. The trim removed 6 bases at V and 10 bases at J, leaving 15 bases unmatched. In DNA form, the CDR3 reads TGTGCCAGCAGTCTAGGGGTTTCGGGACAGGGGAACTCACCCCTCCACTTT. It translates to CASSLGVSGQGNSPLHF.

This clonotype was seen only a few times. The chain carries TRBV7-9 and TRBJ2-5; no definite D call. Germline-derived CDR1 and CDR2 are SEHNR and FQNEAQ (reference sequence). This CDR3 is 13 amino acids long. V dropped 5 bases and J dropped 7 bases, with 14 bases sitting between them. CDR3 residues: CASSLNSHWTQYF. CDR3 DNA: TGTGCCAGCAGCCTGAACTCTCACTGGACCCAGTACTTC.

The V call is TRBV25-1, the J call TRBJ1-3; 9 bases align to TRBD1. Looked up from germline, CDR1 is MGHDK and CDR2 is SYGVNS. V lost 6 bases, J lost 1 base, and 10 bases stayed unmatched. The CDR3 covers 17 residues. The CDR3 coding sequence is TGTGCCAGCAGCGAAGGGACAGGGCTAATGTCTGGAAACACCATATATTTT. It codes for CASSEGTGLMSGNTIYF.